These 23 T cell receptor beta chains were sequenced from one sample in a study of cytomegalovirus exposure and HLA in healthy donors. The PCR ran on 60 Vbeta and 13 Jbeta primers. Sequencing was performed with immunoSEQ multiplex PCR; in TCRdb, only in-frame clones are kept and a portion is missing. Of around 110,000 clones detected, around 76% appear once; the ten largest clones hold roughly 2.6%. The sample comprised PBMCs. The receptors were gathered from a man aged 30-40 years in good health and CMV-seropositive.

By sample share, this clone is medium-sized (0.01 to 0.1%). The chain couples TRBV2 to TRBJ2-3; TRBD1 agrees at 7 bases. Trimming at V came to 8 bases and at J to 6 bases, leaving 5 bases not matched to a gene. There are 12 residues in the CDR3. The germline CDR1 and CDR2 sequences are SNHLY and FYNNEI. CDR3 sequence: CASETGSDTQYF. The CDR3 nucleotides read TGTGCCAGCGAGACAGGGAGTGATACGCAGTATTTT. Complete variable domain (other parts from reference TRBV2 and TRBJ2-3): EPEVTQTPSHQVTQMGQEVILRCVPISNHLYFYWYRQILGQKVEFLVSFYNNEISEKSEIFDDQFSVERPDGSNFTLKIRSTKLEDSAMYFCASETGSDTQYFGPGTRLTVL.

The CDR3 is CASSLTAQKDTYGYTF. DNA for the CDR3: TGCGCCAGCAGCTTGACGGCTCAAAAGGACACCTATGGCTACACCTTC. V gene TRBV5-1 combines with J gene TRBJ1-2; D may be TRBD1 (5 bases). The germline V gene has CDR1 SGHRS and CDR2 YFSETQ. The CDR3 totals 16 residues. Trimming pared 1 base from V and 4 bases from J, leaving 17 bases between.

As to this clone: The junction shows a germline mismatch at one end, possibly a read error. The chain couples TRBV30 to TRBJ1-2, with 7 bases fitting TRBD1. Germline CDR1 and CDR2: GTSNPN and SVGIG (reference sequence). This CDR3 has 10 amino acids. The CDR3 nucleotides read TGTGCCTGGGGGGTAGGGGACAGTTATTTC. Its protein product is CAWGVGDSYF.

The chain recombines TRBV19 with TRBJ2-2; 11 bases fit TRBD2. Looked up from germline, CDR1 is LNHDA and CDR2 is SQIVND (reference sequence). The CDR3 length is 19 residues. Trimming took 3 bases from V and 5 from J; bases not matched to a gene: 14. The CDR3 DNA is TGTGCCAGTAGTATCTCGACAGCAACGGGACTAGCGGCTACCGGGGAGCTGTTTTTT. This translates into CASSISTATGLAATGELFF.

There are a few counts of this clone. The chain uses TRBV11-3 and TRBJ2-7; the D gene is possibly TRBD2 (5 bases). V was pared by 3 bases and J by 1 base, with 10 bases between. CDR1 and CDR2 (germline): SGHNT, YENEEA. The CDR3 has 14 residues. The CDR3 DNA is TGTGCCAGCAGCTTCCCGGGGTCTTCCTACGAGCAGTACTTC. Translated, it gives CASSFPGSSYEQYF.

The chain employs TRBV6-5 and TRBJ2-7; TRBD2 matches at 8 bases. Germline-derived CDR1 and CDR2 are MNHEY and SVGAGI. V dropped 6 bases and J dropped 4; count of bases not matched to a gene: 5. The CDR3 is 13 amino acids. The CDR3 reads CASRAGGRYEQYF. In DNA form, the CDR3 reads TGTGCCAGCAGGGCGGGGGGCCGTTACGAGCAGTACTTC.

This rearrangement joins TRBV2 to TRBJ2-3; 9 bases fit TRBD2. Germline lookup yields CDR1 SNHLY and CDR2 FYNNEI. Losses at the gene ends were 0 bases for V and 6 bases for J; bases not matched to a gene: 10. CDR3 length: 17 residues. CDR3 loop: CASSEALLAGIPDTQYF. CDR3 nucleotides: TGTGCCAGCAGTGAAGCCTTACTAGCGGGCATCCCGGATACGCAGTATTTT.

V and J are TRBV9 and TRBJ2-6; D gene ambiguous. The CDR3 has 15 residues. Trimming cost V 0 bases and J 2 bases, with 6 bases left between them. Germline lookup yields CDR1 SGDLS and CDR2 YYNGEE. The DNA of the CDR3 is TGTGCCAGCAGCGTAGCCGTAGCTGGGGCCAACGTCCTGACTTTC. As protein: CASSVAVAGANVLTF.

This clone was recorded a few times. V is TRBV6-1 and J is TRBJ2-7, with D possibly being TRBD1 (6 bases). The V gene's germline CDR1 is MNHNS and CDR2 SASEGT. The CDR3 sequence is 14 residues long. Trimming pared 2 bases from V and 3 bases from J, leaving 11 bases between. CDR3 region: CASSETDRVYEQYF. CDR3 DNA: TGTGCCAGCAGTGAAACGGACAGAGTCTACGAGCAGTACTTC.

The J gene is TRBJ2-2, the V gene TRBV7-3, with D tentatively TRBD2 (5 bases). Germline loops: CDR1 SGHTA, CDR2 FQGTGA. Trimming left V 1 base short and J 9 bases short, with 18 bases between. This CDR3 is 16 amino acids long. The CDR3 here is CASSLSFGVEGRELFF. CDR3 nucleotides: TGTGCCAGCAGCTTAAGCTTTGGGGTTGAGGGCCGGGAGCTGTTTTTT.

J is TRBJ2-2 and V is TRBV6-1; 9 nucleotides line up with TRBD2. The CDR3 extends over 14 amino acids. Germline trimming cut 6 bases from V and 5 bases from J; bases unmatched to any gene: 4. Looked up from germline, CDR1 is MNHNS and CDR2 is SASEGT. CDR3 sequence (DNA): TGTGCCAGCAGAGCTAGCGGGAATACCGGGGAGCTGTTTTTT. Translating it yields CASRASGNTGELFF.

The V and J genes are TRBV27 and TRBJ2-2; D might be TRBD1 (5 bases). Germline V gives CDR1 MNHEY, CDR2 SMNVEV (reference sequence). The germline V and J ends were trimmed by 4 bases and 1 base, with 13 bases remaining between them. The CDR3 has 16 amino acids. The DNA for the CDR3 is TGTGCCAGCAGTTCCCCAGGGCCCTTGAACACCGGGGAGCTGTTTTTT. Its translation is CASSSPGPLNTGELFF.

This rearrangement joins TRBV10-3 to TRBJ1-1; TRBD1 agrees at 8 bases. This CDR3 has 13 residues. Germline loops: CDR1 ENHRY, CDR2 SYGVKD. V was clipped by 7 bases and J by 2 bases; unmatched bases: 3. CDR3: CAITGGFNTEAFF. CDR3 sequence (DNA): TGTGCCATCACAGGGGGCTTTAACACTGAAGCTTTCTTT.

The rearrangement uses TRBV5-8 and TRBJ2-7; D might be TRBD2 (6 bases). V was pared by 0 bases and J by 3 bases, with 10 bases between. Germline V gene lookup returns CDR1 SGHTS and CDR2 YDEGEE. The CDR3 runs to 14 residues. For the CDR3, the DNA is TGTGCCAGCAGCTTGGCCGGGAGCGTCTACGAGCAGTACTTC. It encodes CASSLAGSVYEQYF.

The V and J genes are TRBV5-4 and TRBJ1-2; D gene unclear. The V end was cut by 1 base, the J end by 0 bases, with 4 bases between. Germline lookup yields CDR1 SGHNT and CDR2 YYREEE (reference sequence). The CDR3 is 13 amino acids. This chain's CDR3 is CASSLTANYGYTF. As DNA, the CDR3 is TGTGCCAGCAGCTTGACGGCTAACTATGGCTACACCTTC.

This sequence joins TRBV11-3 and TRBJ1-3; D perhaps matches TRBD1 (5 bases). The CDR3 runs 15 residues. Trimming took off 5 bases at V and 2 bases at J, with 13 bases between the two ends. The germline V gene has CDR1 SGHNT and CDR2 YENEEA. CDR3 nucleotide sequence: TGTGCCAGCAGCCTACAGGCTATACCTGGAAACACCATATATTTT. Translation: CASSLQAIPGNTIYF.

This chain uses TRBV4-1 with TRBJ2-1, with a tentative D call TRBD1 (5 bases). Germline CDR1 reads MGHRA; CDR2 reads YSYEKL. The CDR3 contains 12 residues. V lost 4 bases and J 9 bases, leaving 10 bases between the germline ends. CDR3 loop: CASSLGQGEQFF. The CDR3 nucleotides read TGCGCCAGCAGCCTTGGCCAGGGTGAGCAGTTCTTC.

The CDR3 DNA follows: TGTGCCAGCAGCTTCGGACAGGGGTCAGATACGCAGTATTTT. Encoded protein: CASSFGQGSDTQYF. The genes are TRBV11-1 and TRBJ2-3; 9 bases line up with TRBD1. Looked up from germline, CDR1 is SGHAT and CDR2 is FQDESV (reference sequence). This CDR3 is 14 amino acids long. V shed 3 bases, J shed 4 bases, and the junction held 2 bases outside the gene matches. Complete variable domain (other parts from reference TRBV11-1 and TRBJ2-3): EAEVAQSPRYKITEKSQAVAFWCDPISGHATLYWYRQILGQGPELLVQFQDESVVDDSQLPKDRFSAERLKGVDSTLKIQPAELGDSAMYLCASSFGQGSDTQYFGPGTRLTVL.

The rearrangement uses TRBV11-3 and TRBJ2-3; D is ambiguous. Trimming pared 4 bases from V and 2 bases from J, leaving 7 bases between. CDR1 is SGHNT and CDR2 is YENEEA in the germline V gene. The CDR3 runs to 13 residues. Here the CDR3 DNA reads TGTGCCAGCAGCTCGAGTGTCACAGATACGCAGTATTTT. This codes for CASSSSVTDTQYF.

The V call is TRBV6-5, the J call TRBJ1-2; TRBD1 might be the D (5 bases). Germline V gene data show CDR1 as MNHEY and CDR2 as SVGAGI. Trimming shortened V by 5 bases and J by 8 bases, and 15 bases separated the two germline ends. This CDR3 has 13 amino acids. The CDR3 coding sequence is TGTGCCAGCAGTCAAGGCAGGGAAGGAGGCTACACCTTC. Protein sequence: CASSQGREGGYTF.

The CDR3 loop is CASSLMRVADEQFF. In nucleotides, the CDR3 is TGTGCCAGCAGCCTCATGAGGGTGGCGGATGAGCAGTTCTTC. This rearrangement joins TRBV2 to TRBJ2-1, with D possibly matching TRBD2 (5 bases). Germline V lookup: CDR1 SNHLY, CDR2 FYNNEI. There are 14 residues in the CDR3. V was pared by 6 bases and J by 8 bases, with 17 bases between.

The rearrangement uses TRBV19 and TRBJ1-6; D gene uncertain. Germline CDR1 reads LNHDA; CDR2 reads SQIVND (reference sequence). V gave up 3 bases and J gave up 12 bases, with 12 bases separating them. The CDR3 is 13 amino acids. The CDR3 sequence: CASSIEEGGPLHF. CDR3 coding DNA: TGTGCCAGTAGTATTGAGGAAGGTGGACCCCTCCACTTT.

V usage is TRBV27 and J usage is TRBJ2-3, with a weak D call TRBD2 (5 bases). Germline lookup yields CDR1 MNHEY and CDR2 SMNVEV (reference sequence). The CDR3 contains 14 residues. Trimming took off 1 base at V and 8 bases at J, with 13 bases between the two ends. The chain's CDR3 is CASSLWEARGTQYF. CDR3 coding DNA: TGTGCCAGCAGTTTATGGGAAGCACGGGGTACGCAGTATTTT.